One and the same sample provided the 24 T cell receptor beta chains below, sequenced in a study of response to subunit inactivated influenza vaccine. TCRdb used MiXCR to reprocess the RT-PCR reads, holding one entry per CDR3 protein. The sample lists 200,000 to 300,000 distinct CDR3 sequences; 10% to 15% were seen once. This specimen was non-naive T cells sorted from PBMCs, taken around 14 days before vaccination. These receptors were obtained from a man aged 50-60 years who received an inactivated influenza vaccine.

This sequence joins TRBV11-2 and TRBJ2-7; 8 nucleotides match TRBD2. This CDR3 comprises 15 residues. Losses at the gene ends were 4 bases for V and 5 bases for J; bases not matched to a gene: 10. Germline values: CDR1 SGHAT, CDR2 FQNNGV. CDR3 nucleotides: TGTGCCAGCAGCTCATCTTGGCGGGGGGACCACGAGCAGTACTTC. Residues: CASSSSWRGDHEQYF.

The gene calls are TRBV12-3 or TRBV12-4 and TRBJ1-1; tentative D call: TRBD1 (6 bases). The CDR3 length is 12 residues. Trimming took off 5 bases at V and 6 bases at J, with 10 bases between the two ends. For the CDR3, the DNA is TGTGCCAGCAGTAAGGGGGGACCTGAAGCTTTCTTT. It is translated as CASSKGGPEAFF.

A remark on this clonotype: A clone one base away is much larger, so this may be a read error. The chain joins TRBV12-3 or TRBV12-4 to TRBJ1-5; the D gene is possibly TRBD1 (6 bases). The CDR3 runs to 15 residues. In nucleotides, the CDR3 is TGTGCCATCAGTAAGGACAGATTACACAATCAGCCCCAGCATTTT. Its translation is CAISKDRLHNQPQHF.

This clonotype came up many times. The chain uses TRBV7-2 and TRBJ1-2; TRBD1 agrees at 7 bases. CDR1 and CDR2 (germline): SGHTA, FQGNSA. Germline trimming cut 3 bases from V and 6 bases from J; bases unmatched to any gene: 10. This CDR3 has 15 residues. CDR3 amino acids: CASSFYKQGYDGYTF. CDR3 DNA sequence: TGTGCCAGCAGCTTTTACAAACAGGGGTATGATGGCTACACCTTC. The entire variable domain, with the rest obtained from reference TRBV7-2 and TRBJ1-2, is as follows: GAGVSQSPSNKVTEKGKDVELRCDPISGHTALYWYRQSLGQGLEFLIYFQGNSAPDKSGLPSDRFSAERTGGSVSTLTIQRTQQEDSAVYLCASSFYKQGYDGYTFGSGTRLTVV.

Details on this clonotype: At one end the junction does not follow the germline gene, possibly because of a read error. This rearrangement joins TRBV6-1 to TRBJ2-7; TRBD2 matches 10 bases. The CDR3 runs 12 residues. Per the germline V gene, CDR1 is MNHNS and CDR2 is SASEGT. In nucleotides, the CDR3 is TGTGCCAGCAGTGAATTCGAGCGGGAGGGGCCCTTC. This sequence encodes CASSEFEREGPF.

This clonotype was recorded many times. The CDR3 nucleotides are TGTGCCAGCAGCCCCCGCCAGGGTGCGGTTTTGTATGGATTGACTGGGGCCAACGTCCTGACTTTC. It encodes CASSPRQGAVLYGLTGANVLTF. This chain joins TRBV4-2 and TRBJ2-6, with D tentatively TRBD1 (5 bases). Trimming left V 4 bases short and J 2 bases short, with 30 bases between. The CDR3 covers 22 residues. Germline V lookup: CDR1 LGHNA, CDR2 YNFKEQ.

The V call is TRBV9, the J call TRBJ2-1, with D tentatively TRBD2 (5 bases). Germline V gene lookup returns CDR1 SGDLS and CDR2 YYNGEE. The germline V and J ends were trimmed by 0 bases and 6 bases, with 13 bases remaining between them. The CDR3 covers 15 residues. CDR3: CASSVVNGMGNEQFF. The CDR3 region has the DNA TGTGCCAGCAGCGTAGTGAACGGGATGGGCAATGAGCAGTTCTTC.

This chain connects TRBV7-8 to TRBJ2-1; 14 positions match TRBD2. The CDR3 covers 17 residues. Germline CDR1 reads SGHVS; CDR2 reads FQNEAQ. J gave up 7 bases and V 8 bases, and 13 bases lay outside the gene matches. The CDR3 nucleotides are TGTGCCAGCGCTCCCGGGACTAGCGGGGGCCGGAGGAATGAGCAGTTCTTC. The encoded protein is CASAPGTSGGRRNEQFF.

The chain links TRBV3-1 to TRBJ1-5, with D uncertain. The CDR3 contains 13 residues. The germline V gene has CDR1 LGHDT and CDR2 YNNKEL (reference sequence). V was shortened by 0 bases and J by 5 bases, with 5 bases between the two germline ends. The CDR3: CASSQDRHQPQHF. The CDR3, as DNA: TGTGCCAGCAGCCAAGATCGGCATCAGCCCCAGCATTTT. Supplemented by reference TRBV3-1 and TRBJ1-5, the full variable domain reads DTAVSQTPKYLVTQMGNDKSIKCEQNLGHDTMYWYKQDSKKFLKIMFSYNNKELIINETVPNRFSPKSPDKAHLNLHINSLELGDSAVYFCASSQDRHQPQHFGDGTRLSIL.

This clonotype was seen ten or more times. The chain combines TRBV2 with TRBJ2-3; D remains ambiguous. CDR3 length equals 13 residues. V dropped 0 bases and J dropped 3 bases, with 4 bases sitting between them. Looked up from germline, CDR1 is SNHLY and CDR2 is FYNNEI. The chain's CDR3 is CASSEASTDTQYF. The CDR3 region has the DNA TGTGCCAGCAGTGAAGCGAGTACAGATACGCAGTATTTT.

This clonotype has just a few counts. The chain uses TRBV20-1 and TRBJ1-5, with no clear D. Trimming stripped 3 bases from V and 3 bases from J, with 12 bases between. The germline gives CDR1 DFQATT, CDR2 SNEGSKA (reference sequence). The CDR3 is 14 amino acids. CDR3 amino acids: CSASAGSHNQPQHF. DNA for the CDR3: TGCAGTGCTAGTGCCGGGAGCCACAATCAGCCCCAGCATTTT.

This clonotype was seen many times. The rearrangement uses TRBV12-3 or TRBV12-4 and TRBJ2-1, with D uncertain. The V end was cut by 7 bases, the J end by 4 bases, with 11 bases between. The CDR3 extends over 13 amino acids. CDR3 nucleotides: TGTGCCAGCACCTGGCTGGGGTACAATGAGCAGTTCTTC. As protein: CASTWLGYNEQFF.

This chain connects TRBV6-2 or TRBV6-3 to TRBJ2-3, with D maybe TRBD1 (5 bases). Trimming removed 6 bases at V and 2 bases at J, with 12 bases between. Germline V CDR1 and CDR2: MNHEY, SVGEGT. The CDR3 runs 14 residues. CDR3 in amino acids: CASSLIRVTDTQYF. The DNA of the CDR3 is TGTGCCAGCAGCCTCATCAGGGTCACAGATACGCAGTATTTT.

This clonotype was seen a few times. The V and J genes are TRBV15 and TRBJ2-4; 9 nucleotides match TRBD1. Germline CDR1 reads LNHNV; CDR2 reads YYDKDF (reference sequence). The junction had 5 bases not matched to a gene; V was cut back by 5 bases and J by 9 bases. CDR3 length: 13 residues. In DNA, the CDR3 is TGTGCCACCAGCTCCCGGACAGGGGTCATTCAGTACTTC. Its translation: CATSSRTGVIQYF.

The V gene is TRBV9, the J gene TRBJ2-1; 7 bases line up with TRBD2. After removal of 2 bases from V and 9 bases from J, the junction contained 8 bases not matched to a gene. CDR3 length equals 14 residues. The V gene's germline CDR1 is SGDLS and CDR2 YYNGEE. The CDR3 spells CASSVGGRGSEQFF. CDR3 DNA sequence: TGTGCCAGCAGCGTCGGTGGCCGCGGGAGTGAGCAGTTCTTC.

The chain has TRBV20-1 and TRBJ2-7; 8 bases line up with TRBD2. This CDR3 spans 15 amino acids. From germline, CDR1 is DFQATT and CDR2 SNEGSKA (reference sequence). The ends lost 4 bases at V and 6 bases at J; junction bases unmatched: 14. Here the CDR3 reads CSAIYPGSGGAEQYF. CDR3 sequence (DNA): TGCAGTGCTATTTATCCGGGAAGCGGGGGAGCCGAGCAGTACTTC.

The chain is built from TRBV10-3 and TRBJ2-1; weak D call: TRBD1 (6 bases). The CDR3 spans 13 residues. V lost 2 bases to trimming and J lost 8 bases, with 10 bases between them. The V gene's germline CDR1 is ENHRY and CDR2 SYGVKD. CDR3 residues: CAISETGYHEQFF. For the CDR3, the DNA is TGTGCCATCAGTGAGACAGGGTACCATGAGCAGTTCTTC.

The chain carries TRBV28 and TRBJ2-5; TRBD1 matches at 7 bases. The germline V gene encodes CDR1 MDHEN and CDR2 SYDVKM. The CDR3 extends over 14 amino acids. The junction had 8 bases not matched to a gene; V was cut back by 6 bases and J by 4 bases. The CDR3 region has the DNA TGTGCCAGCAGGTCGACAGGGCAAGGAGAGACCCAGTACTTC. This codes for CASRSTGQGETQYF.

This clonotype was detected only a few times. V and J are TRBV15 and TRBJ2-7; either TRBD1 or TRBD2 may fit D (7 bases each). Trimming cost V 1 base and J 6 bases, with 13 bases left between them. Germline V gene data show CDR1 as LNHNV and CDR2 as YYDKDF (reference sequence). The CDR3 consists of 14 residues. CDR3 coding DNA: TGTGCCACCAGCAGAGCAGGGGGGGATTCCGAGCAGTACTTC. Translating gives CATSRAGGDSEQYF.

This clonotype occurred many times. The chain is built from TRBV4-3 and TRBJ1-2; the D is unclear. The CDR3 is 15 amino acids. Looked up from germline, CDR1 is LGHNA and CDR2 is YSLEER. Between the trimmed V and J ends, which lost 1 base and 3 bases, there was a span of 12 bases. For the CDR3, the DNA is TGCGCCAGCAGCCAAGTGCTACACGGAGACTATGGCTACACCTTC. This gives the protein CASSQVLHGDYGYTF.

The J gene is TRBJ2-1, the V gene TRBV7-8; 11 bases line up with TRBD2. V was clipped by 4 bases and J by 3 bases; unmatched bases: 5. CDR3 size: 16 residues. From germline, CDR1 is SGHVS and CDR2 FQNEAQ. The CDR3 loop is CASSYITSGGYNEQFF. The DNA for the CDR3 is TGTGCCAGCAGCTACATCACTAGCGGGGGCTACAATGAGCAGTTCTTC.

There are a few counts of this clonotype. This chain links TRBV6-4 with TRBJ2-1; 7 bases line up with TRBD1. With 5 bases clipped from V and 5 bases from J, the junction kept 6 bases outside the gene matches. This CDR3 is 14 amino acids long. Looked up from germline, CDR1 is MRHNA and CDR2 is SNTAGT. As DNA, the CDR3 is TGTGCCAGCAGTTCTGACAGGGAGAACAATGAGCAGTTCTTC. It codes for CASSSDRENNEQFF.

In this sample, this clonotype turned up many times. The J gene is TRBJ1-2, the V gene TRBV7-2; 7 bases agree with TRBD1. This CDR3 is built from 13 residues. Germline CDR1 reads SGHTA; CDR2 reads FQGNSA. The junction had 9 bases not matched to a gene; V was cut back by 6 bases and J by 8 bases. The DNA of the CDR3 is TGTGCCAGCAGTTCTGACAGGGTGAGCGGCTACACCTTC. It is translated as CASSSDRVSGYTF.

This clonotype was detected ten times or more. The chain uses TRBV7-9 and TRBJ1-2; TRBD1 agrees at 9 bases. The CDR3 runs 13 residues. Trimming cost V 5 bases and J 6 bases; bases outside gene matches: 4. Looked up from germline, CDR1 is SEHNR and CDR2 is FQNEAQ (reference sequence). CDR3 in DNA: TGTGCCAGCAGCCTCCGGACAGGGGATGGCTACACCTTC. It codes for CASSLRTGDGYTF.